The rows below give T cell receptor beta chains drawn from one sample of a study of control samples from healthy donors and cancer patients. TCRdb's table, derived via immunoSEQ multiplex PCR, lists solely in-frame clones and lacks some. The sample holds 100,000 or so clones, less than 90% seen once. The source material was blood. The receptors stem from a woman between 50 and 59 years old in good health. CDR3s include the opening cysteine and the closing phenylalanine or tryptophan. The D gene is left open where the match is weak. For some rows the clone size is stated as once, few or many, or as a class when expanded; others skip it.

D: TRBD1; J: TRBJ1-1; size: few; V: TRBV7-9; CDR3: CASLPQGSNTEAFF; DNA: TGTGCCAGCCTACCACAGGGGTCGAACACTGAAGCTTTCTTT
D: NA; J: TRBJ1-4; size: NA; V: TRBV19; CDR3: CASRTSSRSFEKLFF; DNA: TGTGCCAGTAGGACCTCCAGCAGGAGTTTTGAAAAACTGTTTTTT
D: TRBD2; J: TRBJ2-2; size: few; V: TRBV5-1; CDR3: CASSSILASGLGTGELFF; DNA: TGCGCCAGCAGCTCAATACTCGCTAGCGGTCTGGGCACCGGGGAGCTGTTTTTT
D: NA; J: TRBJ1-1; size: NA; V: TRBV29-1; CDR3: CSVENRGFTEAFF; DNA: TGCAGCGTTGAAAACAGAGGGTTCACTGAAGCTTTCTTT
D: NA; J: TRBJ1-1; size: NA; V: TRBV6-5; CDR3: CASRLGTNSEAFF; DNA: TGTGCCAGCAGGCTCGGGACGAACTCTGAAGCTTTCTTT
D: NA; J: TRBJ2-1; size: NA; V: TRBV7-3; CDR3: CASSFLADQAYNEQFF; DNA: TGTGCCAGCAGCTTCCTTGCGGATCAGGCCTACAATGAGCAGTTCTTC
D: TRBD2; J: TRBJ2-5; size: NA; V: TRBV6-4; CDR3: CASAEAGSPRETQYF; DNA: TGTGCCAGTGCCGAAGCGGGAAGCCCGCGGGAGACCCAGTACTTC
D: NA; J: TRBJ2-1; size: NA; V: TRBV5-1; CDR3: CASSEPPDEQFF; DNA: TGCGCCAGCAGCGAACCTCCCGATGAGCAGTTCTTC
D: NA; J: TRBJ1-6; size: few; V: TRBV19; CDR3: CASSSTGITYNSPLHF; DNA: TGTGCCAGTAGTAGTACAGGGATTACCTATAATTCACCCCTCCACTTT
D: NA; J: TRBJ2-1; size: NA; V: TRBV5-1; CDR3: CASSLDVNEQFF; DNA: TGCGCCAGCAGCTTGGATGTCAATGAGCAGTTCTTC
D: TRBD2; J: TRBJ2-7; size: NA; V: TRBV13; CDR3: CASSLDSGGQYEQYF; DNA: TGTGCCAGCAGCTTGGATAGCGGGGGGCAGTACGAGCAGTACTTC
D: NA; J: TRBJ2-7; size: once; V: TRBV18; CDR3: CASQSAGPSEQYF; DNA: TGTGCCAGCCAGTCCGCGGGTCCGTCCGAGCAGTACTTC
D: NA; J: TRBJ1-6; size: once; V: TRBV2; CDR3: CASSWEEGVYNSPLHF; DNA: TGTGCCAGCAGCTGGGAGGAAGGGGTATATAATTCACCCCTCCACTTT
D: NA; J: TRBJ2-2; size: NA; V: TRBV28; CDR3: CASSHQRPTNTGELFF; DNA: TGTGCCAGCAGTCACCAGCGACCTACGAACACCGGGGAGCTGTTTTTT
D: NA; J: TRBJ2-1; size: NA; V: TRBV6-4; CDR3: CASSDPAGAKQFF; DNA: TGTGCCAGCAGTGACCCCGCGGGGGCAAAACAGTTCTTC
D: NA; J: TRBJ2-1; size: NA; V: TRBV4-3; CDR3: CASSQSGSYNEQFF; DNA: TGCGCCAGCAGCCAAAGCGGTTCCTACAATGAGCAGTTCTTC
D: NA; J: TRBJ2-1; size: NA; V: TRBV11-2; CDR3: CASSLGGTNEQFF; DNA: TGTGCCAGCAGCTTAGGCGGGACCAATGAGCAGTTCTTC
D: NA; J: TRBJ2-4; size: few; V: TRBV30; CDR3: CAWRRVNIQYF; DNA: TGTGCCTGGAGGAGGGTCAACATTCAGTACTTC
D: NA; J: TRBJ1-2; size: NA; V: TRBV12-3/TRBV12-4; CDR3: CASSFNLVRGYTF; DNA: TGTGCCAGCAGTTTTAATCTGGTTCGTGGCTACACCTTC
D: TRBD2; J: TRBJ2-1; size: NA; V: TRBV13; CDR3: CASSLVGLAVNEQFF; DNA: TGTGCCAGCAGCTTAGTGGGACTAGCGGTAAATGAGCAGTTCTTC
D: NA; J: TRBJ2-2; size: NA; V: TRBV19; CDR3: CASRTGTGELFF; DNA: TGTGCCAGTAGGACCGGCACCGGGGAGCTGTTTTTT
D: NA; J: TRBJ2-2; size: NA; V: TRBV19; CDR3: CASTALVVGELFF; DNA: TGTGCCAGTACGGCCCTAGTCGTCGGGGAGCTGTTTTTT
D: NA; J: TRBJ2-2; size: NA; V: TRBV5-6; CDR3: CASSARGGGELFF; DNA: TGTGCCAGCAGCGCGCGAGGGGGCGGGGAGCTGTTTTTT
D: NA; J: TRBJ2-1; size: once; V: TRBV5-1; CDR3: CASSSGTATYNEQFF; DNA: TGCGCCAGCAGTTCCGGGACGGCAACCTACAATGAGCAGTTCTTC
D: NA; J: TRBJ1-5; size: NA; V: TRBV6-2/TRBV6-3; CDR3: CASSYGKTGYGQPQHF; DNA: TGTGCCAGCAGTTACGGTAAAACAGGGTACGGTCAGCCCCAGCATTTT
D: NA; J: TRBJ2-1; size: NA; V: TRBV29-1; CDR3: CSVRVAVYNEQFF; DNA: TGCAGCGTTCGAGTTGCGGTATACAATGAGCAGTTCTTC
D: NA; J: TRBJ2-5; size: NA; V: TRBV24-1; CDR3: CATSDPRYVETQYF; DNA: TGTGCCACCAGTGATCCCCGATACGTGGAGACCCAGTACTTC
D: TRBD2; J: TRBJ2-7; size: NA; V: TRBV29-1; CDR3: CSVEDPLAGPYEQYF; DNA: TGCAGCGTTGAAGATCCGCTAGCGGGGCCTTACGAGCAGTACTTC
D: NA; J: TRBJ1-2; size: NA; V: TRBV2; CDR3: CASSEGLGFYTF; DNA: TGTGCCAGCAGTGAGGGGTTGGGCTTCTACACCTTC
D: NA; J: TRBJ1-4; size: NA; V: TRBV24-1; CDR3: CATSDPRMGNEKLFF; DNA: TGTGCCACCAGTGACCCACGGATGGGTAATGAAAAACTGTTTTTT
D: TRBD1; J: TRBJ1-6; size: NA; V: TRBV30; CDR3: CAWSGDRASPLHF; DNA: TGTGCCTGGAGTGGGGACAGGGCTTCACCCCTCCACTTT
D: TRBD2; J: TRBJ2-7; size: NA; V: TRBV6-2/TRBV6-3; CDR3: CASSRTSGMGEQYF; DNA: TGTGCCAGCAGCAGGACTAGCGGGATGGGAGAGCAGTACTTC
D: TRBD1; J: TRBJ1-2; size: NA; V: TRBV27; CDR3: CASSFYGQGANYGYTF; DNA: TGTGCCAGCAGCTTCTATGGACAGGGGGCGAACTATGGCTACACCTTC
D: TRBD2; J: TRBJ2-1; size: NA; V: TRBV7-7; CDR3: CASSLGWTSANNEQFF; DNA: TGTGCCAGCAGCTTAGGATGGACTAGCGCCAACAATGAGCAGTTCTTC
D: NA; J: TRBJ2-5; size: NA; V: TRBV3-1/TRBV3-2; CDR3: CASSLRHREKTQYF; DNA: TGTGCCAGCAGCCTCCGGCACAGGGAAAAGACCCAGTACTTC
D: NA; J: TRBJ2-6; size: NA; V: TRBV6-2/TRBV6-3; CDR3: CASSPSSGANVLTF; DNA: TGTGCCAGCAGCCCCAGCTCTGGGGCCAACGTCCTGACTTTC
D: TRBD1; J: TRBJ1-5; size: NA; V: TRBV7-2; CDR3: CASSLARDRGGDQPQHF; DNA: TGTGCCAGCAGCTTAGCCCGGGACAGGGGTGGAGATCAGCCCCAGCATTTT
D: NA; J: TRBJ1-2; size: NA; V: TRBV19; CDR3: CASSIVDGTYGYTF; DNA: TGTGCCAGTAGTATAGTAGATGGGACCTATGGCTACACCTTC
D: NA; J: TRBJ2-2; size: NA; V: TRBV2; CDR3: CARPGHLKGTGELFF; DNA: TGTGCCAGACCCGGTCACTTGAAGGGCACCGGGGAGCTGTTTTTT
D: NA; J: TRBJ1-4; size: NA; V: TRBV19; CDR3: CASSITKKKLFF; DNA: TGTGCCAGTAGCATCACTAAAAAAAAACTGTTTTTT
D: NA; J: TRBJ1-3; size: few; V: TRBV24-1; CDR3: CATSGAGNTIYF; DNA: TGTGCCACCAGCGGAGCCGGAAACACCATATATTTT
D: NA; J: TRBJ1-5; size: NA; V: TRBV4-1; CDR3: CASSQDTGVSQPQHF; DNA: TGCGCCAGCAGCCAAGATACGGGTGTGAGTCAGCCCCAGCATTTT
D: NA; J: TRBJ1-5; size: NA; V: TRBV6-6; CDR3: CASSYSTVNQPQHF; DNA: TGTGCCAGCAGTTACTCGACGGTCAATCAGCCCCAGCATTTT
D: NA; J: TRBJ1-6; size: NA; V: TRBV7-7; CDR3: CASSPPISDRYNSPLHF; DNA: TGTGCCAGCAGCCCCCCCATTAGCGACAGATATAATTCACCCCTCCACTTT
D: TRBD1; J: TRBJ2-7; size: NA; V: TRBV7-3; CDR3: CASSLTSRTGGHEQYF; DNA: TGTGCCAGCAGCTTAACTAGCAGGACAGGGGGACACGAGCAGTACTTC
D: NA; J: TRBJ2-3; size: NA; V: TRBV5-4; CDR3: CATSIGGRSDTQYF; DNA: TGTGCCACCTCGATCGGTGGGCGGTCAGATACGCAGTATTTT
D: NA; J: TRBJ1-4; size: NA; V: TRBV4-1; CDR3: CASSQSYPTNEKLFF; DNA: TGCGCCAGCAGCCAATCTTACCCCACTAATGAAAAACTGTTTTTT
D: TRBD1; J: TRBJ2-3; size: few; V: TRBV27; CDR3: CASSYRGLRPDTQYF; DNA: TGTGCCAGCAGTTACAGGGGGCTGAGGCCAGATACGCAGTATTTT
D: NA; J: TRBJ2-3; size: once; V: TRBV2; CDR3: CASRRSASTDTQYF; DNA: TGTGCCAGCAGGAGATCGGCGAGCACAGATACGCAGTATTTT
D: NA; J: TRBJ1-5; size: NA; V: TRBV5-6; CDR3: CASRLSGESSNQPQHF; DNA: TGTGCCAGCAGGTTATCGGGGGAATCGAGCAATCAGCCCCAGCATTTT
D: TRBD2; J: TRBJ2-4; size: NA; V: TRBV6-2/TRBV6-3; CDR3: CASSSYPGLAGGYAAKNIQYF; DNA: TGTGCCAGCAGTTCCTACCCGGGACTAGCGGGAGGGTATGCGGCCAAAAACATTCAGTACTTC
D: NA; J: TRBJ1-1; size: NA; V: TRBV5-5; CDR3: CASRSAAHGINTEAFF; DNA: TGTGCCAGCAGGTCAGCGGCCCACGGCATAAACACTGAAGCTTTCTTT
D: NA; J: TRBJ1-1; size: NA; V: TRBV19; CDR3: CASTDIENTEAFF; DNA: TGTGCCAGTACTGACATTGAGAACACTGAAGCTTTCTTT
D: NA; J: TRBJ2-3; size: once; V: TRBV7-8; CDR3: CASSLRETRIYTDTQYF; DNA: TGTGCCAGCAGCTTACGGGAGACTAGGATCTACACAGATACGCAGTATTTT
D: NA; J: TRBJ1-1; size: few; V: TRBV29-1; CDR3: CSVAGQNTEAFF; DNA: TGCAGCGTCGCGGGACAGAACACTGAAGCTTTCTTT
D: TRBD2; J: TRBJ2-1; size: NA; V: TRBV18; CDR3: CASSPAGLALKNNNEQFF; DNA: TGTGCCAGCTCACCGGCGGGACTAGCGCTTAAAAATAACAATGAGCAGTTCTTC
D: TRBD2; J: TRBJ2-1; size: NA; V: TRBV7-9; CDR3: CASSRPGAGYYNEQFF; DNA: TGTGCCAGCAGCCGCCCGGGAGCGGGGTACTACAATGAGCAGTTCTTC